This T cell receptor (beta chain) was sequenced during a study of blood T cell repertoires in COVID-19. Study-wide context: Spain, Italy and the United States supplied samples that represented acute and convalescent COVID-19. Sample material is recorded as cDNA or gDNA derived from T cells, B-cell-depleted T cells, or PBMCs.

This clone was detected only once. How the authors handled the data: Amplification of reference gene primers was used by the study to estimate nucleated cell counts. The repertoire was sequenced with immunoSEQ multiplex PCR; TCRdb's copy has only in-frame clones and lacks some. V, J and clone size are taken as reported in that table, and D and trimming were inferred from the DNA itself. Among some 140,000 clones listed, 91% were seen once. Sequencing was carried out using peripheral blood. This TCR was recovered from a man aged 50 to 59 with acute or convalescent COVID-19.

This chain's CDR3 is CASSSPRPYGYTF. In DNA, the CDR3 is TGTGCCAGCAGTTCCCCGCGGCCATATGGCTACACCTTC. The genes are TRBV28 and TRBJ1-2; D remains ambiguous. The V end lost 4 bases, the J end lost 5 bases, and 11 bases lay between the germline ends. Germline lookup yields CDR1 MDHEN and CDR2 SYDVKM. This CDR3 comprises 13 residues.